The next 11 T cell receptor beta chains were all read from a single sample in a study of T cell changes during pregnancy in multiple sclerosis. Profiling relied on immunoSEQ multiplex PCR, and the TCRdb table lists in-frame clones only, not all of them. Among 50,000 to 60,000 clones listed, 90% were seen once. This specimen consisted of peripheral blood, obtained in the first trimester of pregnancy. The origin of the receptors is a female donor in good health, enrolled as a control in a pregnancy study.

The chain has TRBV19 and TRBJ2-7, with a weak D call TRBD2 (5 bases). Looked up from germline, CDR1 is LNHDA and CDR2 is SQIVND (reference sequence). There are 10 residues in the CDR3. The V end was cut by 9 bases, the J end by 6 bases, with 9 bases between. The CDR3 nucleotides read TGTGCCAGCGGGGAAGCCGAGCAGTACTTC. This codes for CASGEAEQYF. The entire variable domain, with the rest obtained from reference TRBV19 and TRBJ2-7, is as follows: DGGITQSPKYLFRKEGQNVTLSCEQNLNHDAMYWYRQDPGQGLRLIYYSQIVNDFQKGDIAEGYSVSREKKESFPLTVTSAQKNPTAFYLCASGEAEQYFGPGTRLTVT.

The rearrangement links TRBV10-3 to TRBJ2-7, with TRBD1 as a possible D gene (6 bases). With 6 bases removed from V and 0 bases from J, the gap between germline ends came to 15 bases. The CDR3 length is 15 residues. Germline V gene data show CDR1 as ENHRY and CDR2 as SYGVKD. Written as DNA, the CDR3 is TGTGCCATCAGGGAAACAGGGCGACCCTCCTACGAGCAGTACTTC. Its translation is CAIRETGRPSYEQYF.

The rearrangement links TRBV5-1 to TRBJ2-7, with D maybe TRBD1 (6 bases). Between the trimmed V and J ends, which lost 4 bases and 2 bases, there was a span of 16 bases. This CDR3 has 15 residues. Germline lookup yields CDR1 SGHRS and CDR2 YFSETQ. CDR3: CASSPREGVTYEQYF. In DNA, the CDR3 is TGCGCCAGCAGCCCACGTGAGGGGGTGACCTACGAGCAGTACTTC.

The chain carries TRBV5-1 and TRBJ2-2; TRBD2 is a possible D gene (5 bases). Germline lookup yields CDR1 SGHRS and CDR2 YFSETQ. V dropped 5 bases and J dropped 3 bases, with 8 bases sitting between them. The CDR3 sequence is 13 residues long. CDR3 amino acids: CASRVGDTGELFF. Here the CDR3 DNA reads TGCGCCAGCAGAGTGGGAGACACCGGGGAGCTGTTTTTT.

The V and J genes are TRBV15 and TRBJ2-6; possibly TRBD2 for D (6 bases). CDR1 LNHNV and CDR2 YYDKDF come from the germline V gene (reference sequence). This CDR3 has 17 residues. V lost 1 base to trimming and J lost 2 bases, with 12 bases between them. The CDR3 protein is CATSRGEGTAGANVLTF. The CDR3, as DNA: TGTGCCACCAGCAGAGGGGAAGGGACTGCTGGGGCCAACGTCCTGACTTTC.

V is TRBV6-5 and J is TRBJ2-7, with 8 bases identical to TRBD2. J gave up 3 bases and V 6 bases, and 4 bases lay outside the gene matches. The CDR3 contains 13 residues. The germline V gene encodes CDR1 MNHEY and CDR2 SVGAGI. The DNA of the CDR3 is TGTGCCAGCAGAACCGGGACTAGCTACGAGCAGTACTTC. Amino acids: CASRTGTSYEQYF.

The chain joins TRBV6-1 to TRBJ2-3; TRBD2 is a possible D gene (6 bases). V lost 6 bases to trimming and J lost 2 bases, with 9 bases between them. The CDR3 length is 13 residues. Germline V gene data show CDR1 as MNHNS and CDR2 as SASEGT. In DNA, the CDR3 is TGTGCCAGCAGGAGGGACTTCACAGATACGCAGTATTTT. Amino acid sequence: CASRRDFTDTQYF.

Here the CDR3 DNA reads TGTGCCACCGTCGTCACAGGTGGGGCCAACGTCCTGACTTTC. Translating gives CATVVTGGANVLTF. The chain has TRBV18 and TRBJ2-6; D possibly corresponds to TRBD1 (5 bases). This CDR3 comprises 14 residues. Trimming removed 10 bases from V and 3 bases from J, with 13 bases in between. In germline, CDR1 is KGHSH, CDR2 LQKENI.

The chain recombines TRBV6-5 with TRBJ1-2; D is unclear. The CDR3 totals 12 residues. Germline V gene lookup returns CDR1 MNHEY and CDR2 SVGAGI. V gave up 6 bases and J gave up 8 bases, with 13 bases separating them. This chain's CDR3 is CASSENWFGYTF. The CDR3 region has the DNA TGTGCCAGCAGCGAGAATTGGTTCGGCTACACCTTC.

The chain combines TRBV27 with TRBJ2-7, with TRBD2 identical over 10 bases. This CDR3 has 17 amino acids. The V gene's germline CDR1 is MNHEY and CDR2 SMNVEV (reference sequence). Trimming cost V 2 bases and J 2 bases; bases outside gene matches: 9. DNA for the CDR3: TGTGCCAGCAGTTTACAGACCGGGACTAGCGTGCCCTACGAGCAGTACTTC. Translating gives CASSLQTGTSVPYEQYF.

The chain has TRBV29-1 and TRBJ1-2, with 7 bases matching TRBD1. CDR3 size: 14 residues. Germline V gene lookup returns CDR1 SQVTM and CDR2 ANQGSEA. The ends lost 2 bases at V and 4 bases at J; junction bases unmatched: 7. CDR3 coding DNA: TGCAGCGTTGAAACCACCGGGACAGCCTATGGCTACACCTTC. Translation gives CSVETTGTAYGYTF.